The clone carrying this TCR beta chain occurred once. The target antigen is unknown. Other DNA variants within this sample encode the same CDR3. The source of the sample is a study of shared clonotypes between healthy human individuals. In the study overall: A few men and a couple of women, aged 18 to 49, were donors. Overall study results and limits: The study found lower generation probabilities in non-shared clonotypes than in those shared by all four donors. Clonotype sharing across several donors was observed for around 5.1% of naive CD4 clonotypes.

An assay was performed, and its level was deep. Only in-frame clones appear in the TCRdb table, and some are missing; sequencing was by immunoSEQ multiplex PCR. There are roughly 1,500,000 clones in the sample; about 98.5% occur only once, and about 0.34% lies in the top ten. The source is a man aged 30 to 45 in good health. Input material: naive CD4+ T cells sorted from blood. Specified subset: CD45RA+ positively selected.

Here the CDR3 DNA reads TGTGCCAGCAGTAATACCGGGGAGCTGTTTTTT. Its translation is CASSNTGELFF. V usage is TRBV6-5 and J usage is TRBJ2-2; D uncertain. Trimming shortened V by 5 bases and J by 5 bases, and 3 bases separated the two germline ends. CDR1 and CDR2 from the germline V gene are MNHEY and SVGAGI. The CDR3 consists of 11 residues.